This is a list of T cell receptor beta chains from one sample in a study of T-cell reconstitution after alpha-beta-depleted transplantation in children. TCRdb itself ran the PCR reads through MiXCR, one entry per CDR3 protein. The sample has about 610,000 distinct CDR3 sequences; 8% to 11% are singletons. The material sequenced was PBMCs from the stem cell graft donor, taken from the stem cell graft. These receptors all stem from a human donor who donated a stem cell graft to a child with acute myeloid leukemia. Each CDR3 is given with its conserved first and last residue. D genes are given only for firm matches. Part of the rows lack a size; the others show once, few, many or a class for expanded clones.

>few|TRBD1|TRBV5-1|TRBJ1-1
TGCGCCAGCACGGGACAGGGCGACACTGAAGCTTTCTTT
CASTGQGDTEAFF
>few|-|TRBV20-1|TRBJ2-7
TGCAGTGCCCCGATGCCGGGACTTACGATAGAGCAGTACTTC
CSAPMPGLTIEQYF
>few|-|TRBV7-8|TRBJ2-2
TGTGCCAGCAGCTTAGACCCAGGCCTGGGGGAGCTGTTTTTT
CASSLDPGLGELFF
>-|-|TRBV6-6|TRBJ2-1
TGTGCCAGCAGTTACTCGGTGGGGGAGCAGTTCTTC
CASSYSVGEQFF
>-|-|TRBV10-3|TRBJ1-3
TGTGCCATCGACACTGGAAACACCATATATTTT
CAIDTGNTIYF
>-|TRBD1|TRBV5-1|TRBJ1-3
TGCGCCAGCAGCTTGGAGGGACAGGGTGCCCTGGGTGGAAACACCATATATTTT
CASSLEGQGALGGNTIYF
>-|TRBD2|TRBV20-1|TRBJ2-1
TGCAGTGCCCAAGAAATGGGGCTAGCGGACAATGAGCAGTTCTTC
CSAQEMGLADNEQFF
>few|TRBD2|TRBV7-7|TRBJ2-3
TGTGCTAGCAGCTACTCTAGCGGGAGAGGTACAGATACGCAGTATTTT
CASSYSSGRGTDTQYF
>-|-|TRBV14|TRBJ2-7
TGTGCCAGCAGCCACATGACAGCCGAGCAGTACTTC
CASSHMTAEQYF
>-|TRBD1|TRBV10-3|TRBJ2-1
TGTGCCATTTCTCAGGGGGACCCCTACAATGAGCAGTTCTTC
CAISQGDPYNEQFF
>few|-|TRBV20-1|TRBJ2-1
TGCAGTGCCAGAAAAACAGGGTACTATGAGCAGTTCTTC
CSARKTGYYEQFF
>-|-|TRBV30|TRBJ1-1
TGTGCCTGGATTACCGAGAAGAACGTGCACACTGAAGCTTTCTTT
CAWITEKNVHTEAFF
>many|TRBD2|TRBV6-1|TRBJ2-1
TGTGCCAGCAGTCGTGACTTAGGACTAGCGGGATTGAATGAGCAGTTCTTC
CASSRDLGLAGLNEQFF
>-|-|TRBV7-3|TRBJ1-6
TGTGCCAGCAGCTTAGGGCGGAATAATTCACCCCTCCACTTT
CASSLGRNNSPLHF
>many|-|TRBV5-1|TRBJ2-7
TGCGCCAGCAGCTTGTTCCAGTCCTACGAGCAGTACTTC
CASSLFQSYEQYF
>-|-|TRBV5-6|TRBJ2-7
TGTGCCAGCAGCCATCGGGGGCGCGGCGGCGAGCAGTACTTC
CASSHRGRGGEQYF
>-|-|TRBV20-1|TRBJ2-2
TGCAGTGCTAGTCGTCGCGGCAGCTTAACCGGGGAGCTGTTTTTT
CSASRRGSLTGELFF
>few|TRBD2|TRBV15|TRBJ2-2
TGTGCCACCAGCAGACCCAGCGGGACGAACACCGGGGAGCTGTTTTTT
CATSRPSGTNTGELFF
>-|TRBD2|TRBV24-1|TRBJ2-1
TGTGCCACCAGTGACCCCACTAGCGGGAGGGGGGATGAGCAGTTCTTC
CATSDPTSGRGDEQFF
>-|TRBD2|TRBV6-5|TRBJ2-3
TGTGCCAGCAGTTACTCGACTAGCGGGAGGACAGATACGCAGTATTTT
CASSYSTSGRTDTQYF
>-|TRBD2|TRBV20-1|TRBJ2-1
TGCAGTGCTAGCACCGGGACTAGCGGTAATGAGCAGTTCTTC
CSASTGTSGNEQFF
>few|TRBD2|TRBV5-1|TRBJ2-7
TGCGCCAGCAGCTTTGGGACTAGCGGGAGTCTGGGCGAGCAGTACTTC
CASSFGTSGSLGEQYF
>few|-|TRBV12-3/TRBV12-4|TRBJ2-5
TGTGCCAGCAGTTTGGCCGGAGCGGATGGTAGGGAGACCCAGTACTTC
CASSLAGADGRETQYF
>-|-|TRBV12-3/TRBV12-4|TRBJ2-3
TGTGCCAGCAGCCCCCAAGGGGGTAGCGGGAGCACAGATACGCAGTATTTT
CASSPQGGSGSTDTQYF
>-|TRBD2|TRBV30|TRBJ2-4
TGTGCCTGGAGAACAAGGCTAGCGGGGGGAGGCAAAAACATTCAGTACTTC
CAWRTRLAGGGKNIQYF
>-|TRBD2|TRBV5-1|TRBJ2-1
TGCGCCAGCAGCTTGGCCATTATGTCCACTAGCGCATCCTACGAGCAGTTCTTC
CASSLAIMSTSASYEQFF
>-|TRBD2|TRBV7-3|TRBJ2-1
TGTGCCAGCAGGATAGGTGGGGGAGGGAATGACGCGCAGTTCTTC
CASRIGGGGNDAQFF
>few|-|TRBV5-1|TRBJ2-7
TGCGCCAGCTCCACCCAGCCCAGGGCGGGTTCCTACGAGCAGTACTTC
CASSTQPRAGSYEQYF
>many|TRBD1|TRBV3-1|TRBJ1-5
TGTGCCAGCAGCCAAGATCGACAGGGGAGTCAGCCCCAGCATTTT
CASSQDRQGSQPQHF
>few|-|TRBV3-1|TRBJ2-1
TGTGCCAGCAGCCAAGCTCGGGACCGTGGCCTGAATGAGCAGTTCTTC
CASSQARDRGLNEQFF
>-|-|TRBV6-2/TRBV6-3|TRBJ2-7
TGTGCCAGCAGTTACGAGACTTCCTACGAGCAGTACTTC
CASSYETSYEQYF
>-|-|TRBV28|TRBJ2-7
TGTGCCAGCAGTCCCCCCCCGGGTATGCCCTACGAGCAGTACTTC
CASSPPPGMPYEQYF
>few|-|TRBV6-5|TRBJ2-3
TGTGCCAGCAGGGGGGTGAATACGCAGTATTTT
CASRGVNTQYF
>many|-|TRBV7-2|TRBJ2-3
TGTGCCAGCGGCTCACCCGGGGCAGATACGCAGTATTTT
CASGSPGADTQYF
>many|-|TRBV7-2|TRBJ2-4
TGTGCCAGCAGCTTAGCGTTAGGACTCATAGCCAAAAACATTCAGTACTTC
CASSLALGLIAKNIQYF
>many|-|TRBV10-3|TRBJ1-1
TGTGCCATCAGTGAGTCTTTGGCGAACACTGAAGCTTTCTTT
CAISESLANTEAFF
>many|-|TRBV29-1|TRBJ2-3
TGCAGCGTTGAGTCGGGGGCAGATACGCAGTATTTT
CSVESGADTQYF
>-|-|TRBV20-1|TRBJ2-2
TGCAGTGCTAGAGATGGGGCTAGGACCGGGGAGCTGTTTTTT
CSARDGARTGELFF
>-|-|TRBV7-9|TRBJ2-7
TGTGCCAGCAGCTTATCTCGGACCGGGACCTACGAGCAGTACTTC
CASSLSRTGTYEQYF
>many|TRBD1|TRBV6-2/TRBV6-3|TRBJ1-1
TGTGCCAGCAGTGTCGACAGGGCCTCTGCTTTCTTT
CASSVDRASAFF
>-|TRBD2|TRBV5-1|TRBJ2-1
TGCGCCAGCAGCACCATACCGGGACTAGCGCTAGTTAATGAGCAGTTCTTC
CASSTIPGLALVNEQFF
>-|TRBD1|TRBV12-3/TRBV12-4|TRBJ2-1
TGTGCCAGCAGAGCCGGGACAGGGGGCACCTACAATGAGCAGTTCTTC
CASRAGTGGTYNEQFF
>-|-|TRBV25-1|TRBJ2-2
TGTGCCAGCAGTGATGCCCTCCGCCGGGACGGCAACACCGGGGAGCTGTTTTTT
CASSDALRRDGNTGELFF
>few|-|TRBV15|TRBJ2-3
TGTGCCACCAGCAGAGATTCGACAACGGGTAATACAGATACGCAGTATTTT
CATSRDSTTGNTDTQYF
>many|TRBD2|TRBV12-3/TRBV12-4|TRBJ2-1
TGTGCCAGCCGACTAGCGGTCCTACAAAAGCAGTTCTTC
CASRLAVLQKQFF
>few|-|TRBV28|TRBJ2-1
TGTGCCAGCAGATACCCCGACAGTTCGTACAATGAGCAGTTCTTC
CASRYPDSSYNEQFF
>-|TRBD1|TRBV6-1|TRBJ2-2
TGTGCCAGCAGGATTCCGGGACAGGGCGAAACCGGGGAGCTGTTTTTT
CASRIPGQGETGELFF
>-|-|TRBV29-1|TRBJ2-3
TGCAGCGTTGAAGGGCTATCTGGGGGACACCCCACAGATACGCAGTATTTT
CSVEGLSGGHPTDTQYF
>-|-|TRBV7-3|TRBJ2-3
TGTGCCAGCAGCCCCATCTCCGCCCCGCGGGCTGATACGCAGTATTTT
CASSPISAPRADTQYF
>few|TRBD1|TRBV5-1|TRBJ2-7
TGCGCCAGCAGCTTACCGACAGGGGCGCACGAGCAGTACTTC
CASSLPTGAHEQYF
>-|TRBD2|TRBV12-3/TRBV12-4|TRBJ2-5
TGTGCCAGCAGTTCCGTCGCGGGAGGGGGAGAGACCCAGTACTTC
CASSSVAGGGETQYF
>-|-|TRBV4-3|TRBJ1-1
TGCGCCAGCAGCCCGGGGGGGGGCGAAGCTTTCTTT
CASSPGGGEAFF
>few|-|TRBV6-5|TRBJ2-7
TGTGCCAGCAGTTACTCACTGTACGAGCAGTACTTC
CASSYSLYEQYF
>few|-|TRBV12-3/TRBV12-4|TRBJ1-2
TGTGCCAGCAGTTTAGCCCCGGTGTTAGGGGAAAGATATGGCTACACCTTC
CASSLAPVLGERYGYTF
>few|TRBD2|TRBV12-3/TRBV12-4|TRBJ2-2
TGTGCCAGCAGGTCAGGGACTCGAGCGGGAGCGAACACCGGGGAGCTGTTTTTT
CASRSGTRAGANTGELFF
>once|-|TRBV15|TRBJ2-6
TGTGCCACCAGCAGAGTCCCGGGTCTGGGCTCTGGGGCCAACGTCCTGACTTTC
CATSRVPGLGSGANVLTF
>few|TRBD2|TRBV4-1|TRBJ2-4
TGCGCCAGCAGCCAAGATGGGACTAGCGGGGGAGGCGCCAAAAACATTCAGTACTTC
CASSQDGTSGGGAKNIQYF
>-|TRBD1|TRBV19|TRBJ2-2
TGTGCCAGTAGTATAGGGGACAGGACCGGGGAGCTGTTTTTT
CASSIGDRTGELFF
>-|TRBD2|TRBV6-2/TRBV6-3|TRBJ2-7
TGTGCCAGCAGTCAACTAGCGTTCCCCCCCTACGAGCAGTACTTC
CASSQLAFPPYEQYF
>many|TRBD2|TRBV12-3/TRBV12-4|TRBJ2-1
TGTGCCAGCACCATTAGCGGGAGGGCAATTGGGGAGCAGTTCTTC
CASTISGRAIGEQFF